The 26 T cell receptor beta chains listed next were all sequenced from one sample in a study of shared clonotypes between healthy human individuals. Produced via immunoSEQ multiplex PCR; TCRdb's table is partial and in-frame only. The data show over a million clones, roughly 96% seen once. The sequenced sample consisted of naive CD4+ T cells sorted from blood. The subset: CD45RA+ positively selected. These receptor sequences come from a man younger than 40 in good health.

The chain joins TRBV6-6 to TRBJ2-7; D is unresolved. The CDR3 loop spans 14 amino acids. CDR1 is MNHNY and CDR2 is SVGAGI in the germline V gene (reference sequence). V dropped 6 bases and J dropped 4 bases, with 16 bases sitting between them. This CDR3 reads CASSYGRSFYEQYF. CDR3 DNA sequence: TGTGCCAGCAGCTACGGCAGATCCTTTTACGAGCAGTACTTC.

A word on this clone: Other nucleotide sequences from this sample produce the same CDR3. This rearrangement joins TRBV7-6 to TRBJ2-3; 13 positions match TRBD2. This CDR3 contains 16 residues. The J segment lost 6 bases and the V segment lost 1 base, leaving 4 bases of the junction unmatched. Germline assignment: CDR1 SGHVS and CDR2 FNYEAQ. CDR3 sequence (DNA): TGTGCCAGCAGCTTAGGGACTAGCGGGAGTGGCGATACGCAGTATTTT. Amino acids: CASSLGTSGSGDTQYF.

The chain combines TRBV4-3 with TRBJ2-2, with D perhaps TRBD2 (5 bases). V shed 7 bases and J shed 5 bases, with 11 bases lying between them. Germline loops: CDR1 LGHNA, CDR2 YSLEER. The CDR3 covers 13 residues. CDR3 DNA sequence: TGCGCCAGCACGGGAAGTCGGACCGGGGAGCTGTTTTTT. It specifies CASTGSRTGELFF.

This clone was seen a single time. The chain is built from TRBV6-5 and TRBJ1-5; 11 bases map to TRBD1. Germline lookup yields CDR1 MNHEY and CDR2 SVGAGI. V lost 5 bases to trimming and J lost 4 bases; unmatched junction nucleotides: 4. The CDR3 length is 15 residues. CDR3 sequence reads: CASSRDRGWNQPQHF. CDR3 coding DNA: TGTGCCAGCAGTCGGGACAGGGGGTGGAATCAGCCCCAGCATTTT.

This clone was seen only a few times. This chain joins TRBV5-6 and TRBJ2-7, with TRBD1 matching over 10 bases. The CDR3 runs 14 residues. V trimming: 2 bases; J trimming: 3 bases; junction bases outside the gene matches: 2. CDR1 SGHDT and CDR2 YYEEEE come from the germline V gene. The CDR3 protein is CASSFGTGVYEQYF. The CDR3 DNA is TGTGCCAGCAGCTTCGGGACAGGGGTCTACGAGCAGTACTTC.

V gene TRBV7-9 combines with J gene TRBJ1-1, with 7 positions matching TRBD1. Germline-derived CDR1 and CDR2 are SEHNR and FQNEAQ (reference sequence). The CDR3 loop spans 13 amino acids. V was clipped by 6 bases and J by 5 bases; unmatched bases: 6. The chain's CDR3 is CASSTTGETEAFF. DNA for the CDR3: TGTGCCAGCAGTACTACAGGGGAGACTGAAGCTTTCTTT.

This clone was counted a few times. The J gene is TRBJ1-1, the V gene TRBV9, with unresolved D. Trimming removed 4 bases at V and 8 bases at J, with 9 bases between. The CDR3 runs to 11 residues. Germline assignment: CDR1 SGDLS and CDR2 YYNGEE. CDR3 DNA: TGTGCCAGCAGCCCGTTAGTGGAAGCTTTCTTT. It specifies CASSPLVEAFF.

CDR3 nucleotide sequence: TGTGCCAGCAGTGACCATGGGGCGGGAGAGGACAATGAGCAGTTCTTC. Protein: CASSDHGAGEDNEQFF. This chain uses TRBV27 with TRBJ2-1, with 7 positions matching TRBD2. Trimming took 5 bases from V and 5 from J; bases not matched to a gene: 12. CDR1 is MNHEY, CDR2 SMNVEV, per germline (reference sequence). There are 16 residues in the CDR3.

The V and J genes are TRBV6-1 and TRBJ2-7; 12 bases agree with TRBD1. The V gene end was trimmed by 10 bases and the J gene end by 3 bases; junction bases not matched to a gene: 10. The germline V gene encodes CDR1 MNHNS and CDR2 SASEGT. CDR3 size: 15 residues. The DNA of the CDR3 is TGTGCCACACGGAAGGGACAGGGGGCGGGCTACGAGCAGTACTTC. Protein product: CATRKGQGAGYEQYF.

V usage is TRBV29-1 and J usage is TRBJ2-2, with unresolved D. Trimming stripped 4 bases from V and 5 bases from J, with 5 bases between. The germline CDR1 and CDR2 sequences are SQVTM and ANQGSEA. The CDR3 is 11 residues long. This chain's CDR3 is CSVVATGELFF. CDR3 sequence (DNA): TGCAGCGTTGTTGCTACCGGGGAGCTGTTTTTT.

The V and J genes are TRBV28 and TRBJ2-7; unclear D gene. The V gene lost 7 bases and the J gene lost 2 bases, with 15 bases spanning the gap. Germline V gene data show CDR1 as MDHEN and CDR2 as SYDVKM. CDR3 length: 14 amino acids. The CDR3 region is CASTLTLKPYEQYF. The CDR3 DNA sequence: TGTGCCAGCACCCTTACCCTGAAACCCTACGAGCAGTACTTC.

V usage is TRBV2 and J usage is TRBJ2-5; TRBD2 matches at 9 bases. The germline V gene has CDR1 SNHLY and CDR2 FYNNEI. V was pared by 8 bases and J by 4 bases, with 5 bases of the junction left unmatched. The CDR3 has 13 residues. The CDR3 loop reads CASLAGGPETQYF. CDR3 bases: TGTGCCAGCTTGGCGGGAGGGCCAGAGACCCAGTACTTC.

The J gene is TRBJ2-7, the V gene TRBV7-9; D call uncertain. CDR1 and CDR2 (germline): SEHNR, FQNEAQ (reference sequence). The CDR3 is 13 amino acids. The ends were cut back, 1 base at V and 1 base at J, with 5 bases in the middle. The CDR3 coding sequence is TGTGCCAGCAGCTTAGACCCTTCCTACGAGCAGTACTTC. Residues: CASSLDPSYEQYF.

The gene calls are TRBV6-1 and TRBJ2-2; 8 bases line up with TRBD1. V shed 3 bases and J 5 bases; nucleotides not matched to a gene: 5. The CDR3 sequence is 15 residues long. The germline V gene has CDR1 MNHNS and CDR2 SASEGT. In nucleotides, the CDR3 is TGTGCCAGCAGTGAGGACAGGGAAGTAACCGGGGAGCTGTTTTTT. Its protein is CASSEDREVTGELFF.

The chain has TRBV5-1 and TRBJ2-3, with a tentative D call TRBD2 (6 bases). The CDR3 contains 15 residues. V was shortened by 4 bases and J by 3 bases, with 15 bases between the two germline ends. Germline CDR1 SGHRS, CDR2 YFSETQ. The CDR3 region is CASSPEMSGTDTQYF. CDR3 DNA: TGCGCCAGCAGCCCCGAGATGAGCGGGACAGATACGCAGTATTTT.

Worth noting for this clone: A read error may produce the germline difference seen at one junction end. The gene calls are TRBV28 and TRBJ2-7; D is possibly TRBD1 (6 bases). Germline values: CDR1 MDHEN, CDR2 SYDVKM. This CDR3 has 12 amino acids. DNA of the CDR3: TGTGCCAGCAGCCTCTTGGGACAACCTAAAAACTTC. Its translation is CASSLLGQPKNF.

The chain has TRBV5-1 and TRBJ2-6; no clear D gene. The V end lost 2 bases, the J end lost 0 bases, and 12 bases lay between the germline ends. Germline assignment: CDR1 SGHRS and CDR2 YFSETQ. CDR3 length equals 17 residues. In nucleotides, the CDR3 is TGCGCCAGCAGCTTACGGGCAAGGGACTCTGGGGCCAACGTCCTGACTTTC. Translation: CASSLRARDSGANVLTF.

V is TRBV9 and J is TRBJ2-3; TRBD1 matches 9 bases. The germline gives CDR1 SGDLS, CDR2 YYNGEE. The CDR3 runs 15 residues. With 4 bases clipped from V and 4 bases from J, the junction kept 7 bases outside the gene matches. CDR3 in amino acids: CASSTRQGDADTQYF. DNA for the CDR3: TGTGCCAGCAGCACCCGACAGGGGGACGCAGATACGCAGTATTTT. Full variable domain (missing parts from reference TRBV9 and TRBJ2-3): DSGVTQTPKHLITATGQRVTLRCSPRSGDLSVYWYQQSLDQGLQFLIQYYNGEERAKGNILERFSAQQFPDLHSELNLSSLELGDSALYFCASSTRQGDADTQYFGPGTRLTVL.

V gene TRBV28 combines with J gene TRBJ2-1, with D maybe TRBD2 (5 bases). The germline V gene encodes CDR1 MDHEN and CDR2 SYDVKM. The V end was cut by 3 bases, the J end by 6 bases, with 24 bases between. There are 18 residues in the CDR3. CDR3 residues: CASSLPFGVSIFGNEQFF. CDR3 sequence (DNA): TGTGCCAGCAGTTTGCCCTTCGGGGTCTCCATCTTTGGCAATGAGCAGTTCTTC.

The V call is TRBV7-9, the J call TRBJ1-2, with D hard to call. The CDR3 runs to 11 residues. The germline gives CDR1 SEHNR, CDR2 FQNEAQ (reference sequence). Trimming shortened V by 4 bases and J by 6 bases, and 6 bases separated the two germline ends. The CDR3 bases are TGTGCCAGCAGCTACCACGATGGCTACACCTTC. Translating gives CASSYHDGYTF.

J is TRBJ2-1 and V is TRBV5-1; D might be TRBD2 (6 bases). The CDR3 is 16 residues long. CDR1 SGHRS and CDR2 YFSETQ come from the germline V gene. The V and J ends lost 4 bases and 0 bases respectively, with 14 bases between them. CDR3 residues: CASSGASGLSYNEQFF. CDR3 coding DNA: TGCGCCAGCAGCGGGGCCAGCGGGCTCTCCTACAATGAGCAGTTCTTC.

This chain joins TRBV6-4 and TRBJ2-6, with TRBD1 matching over 8 bases. The J segment lost 0 bases and the V segment lost 5 bases, leaving 6 bases of the junction unmatched. The CDR3 length is 17 residues. The germline CDR1 and CDR2 sequences are MRHNA and SNTAGT. The CDR3 DNA reads as TGTGCCAGCAGTCGGACAGGGACGAGCTCTGGGGCCAACGTCCTGACTTTC. This codes for CASSRTGTSSGANVLTF.

The chain recombines TRBV18 with TRBJ2-1; D is unclear. Germline CDR1 KGHSH, CDR2 LQKENI. Trimming left V 5 bases short and J 6 bases short, with 11 bases between. The CDR3 runs to 13 residues. The CDR3 DNA sequence: TGTGCCAGCTCAACGGACCGAGCCAATGAGCAGTTCTTC. Translating it yields CASSTDRANEQFF.

The rearrangement links TRBV9 to TRBJ2-1; 8 bases line up with TRBD2. Germline trimming cut 0 bases from V and 5 bases from J; bases unmatched to any gene: 10. This CDR3 has 17 amino acids. The V gene's germline CDR1 is SGDLS and CDR2 YYNGEE. CDR3 in amino acids: CASSVGGSGTVHNEQFF. The CDR3 DNA reads TGTGCCAGCAGCGTAGGTGGTAGCGGGACGGTCCACAATGAGCAGTTCTTC.

The chain couples TRBV27 to TRBJ1-1; TRBD1 might be the D (5 bases). Germline values: CDR1 MNHEY, CDR2 SMNVEV (reference sequence). CDR3 length: 16 residues. The ends were cut back, 6 bases at V and 3 bases at J, with 20 bases in the middle. CDR3 bases: TGTGCCAGCAGCAGTCTGTGGGGGGGAATGTACACTGAAGCTTTCTTT. Residues: CASSSLWGGMYTEAFF.

The CDR3 DNA reads TGTGCCAGCTCACCAGGTTTATACCCCACTAATGAAAAACTGTTTTTT. Translated: CASSPGLYPTNEKLFF. V is TRBV18 and J is TRBJ1-4, with no clear D. The CDR3 extends over 16 amino acids. The V end was cut by 2 bases, the J end by 2 bases, with 12 bases between. Germline-derived CDR1 and CDR2 are KGHSH and LQKENI.